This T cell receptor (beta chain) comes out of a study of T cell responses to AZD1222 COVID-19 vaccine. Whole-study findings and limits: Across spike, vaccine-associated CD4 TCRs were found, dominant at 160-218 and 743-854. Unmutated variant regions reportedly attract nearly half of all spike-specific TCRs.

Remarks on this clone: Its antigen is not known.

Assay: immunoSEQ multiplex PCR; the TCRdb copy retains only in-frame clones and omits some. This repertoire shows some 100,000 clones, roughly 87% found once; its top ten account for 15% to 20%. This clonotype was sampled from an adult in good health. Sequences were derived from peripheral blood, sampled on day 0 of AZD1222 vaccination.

CDR3 in DNA: TGTGCCAGCAGTGAATTAGACCAACGCTCCTACGAGCAGTACTTC. Its translation is CASSELDQRSYEQYF. V and J are TRBV6-1 and TRBJ2-7; D is undetermined. Trimming took off 2 bases at V and 0 bases at J, with 11 bases between the two ends. The CDR3 is 15 amino acids. CDR1 and CDR2 (germline): MNHNS, SASEGT.